This T cell receptor (beta chain) was recorded in a study of cytomegalovirus exposure and HLA in healthy donors. Amplification used 60 Vbeta primers and 13 Jbeta primers. Only in-frame clones appear in the TCRdb table, and some are missing; sequencing was by immunoSEQ multiplex PCR. The data hold over 90,000 clones, with roughly 76% observed a single time. General study points: TCR beta V- and J-gene trimming, according to a later analysis, was linked to a missense DCLRE1C variant.

This clone turned up a few times. Its antigen is unknown. Looked up from germline, CDR1 is SGHNT and CDR2 is YENEEA. This CDR3 comprises 13 residues. Trimming pared 2 bases from V and 5 bases from J, leaving 9 bases between. Nominal health characterized the donors when sampled, though unrecorded immune exposures were likely. The sequenced material came from PBMCs. V and J are TRBV11-3 and TRBJ1-1, with unresolved D. The TCR was taken from a man aged 40-49 years in good health and CMV-seronegative. The CDR3 reads CASSLYYGTEAFF. The CDR3 DNA follows: TGTGCCAGCAGCTTATATTACGGGACTGAAGCTTTCTTT. Full variable domain (rest looked up from reference TRBV11-3 and TRBJ1-1): EAGVVQSPRYKIIEKKQPVAFWCNPISGHNTLYWYLQNLGQGPELLIRYENEEAVDDSQLPKDRFSAERLKGVDSTLKIQPAELGDSAVYLCASSLYYGTEAFFGQGTRLTVV.